The clone carrying this TCR beta chain was seen a few times. Its antigen is unidentified. Trimming removed 7 bases at V and 2 bases at J, with 12 bases between. Per germline, CDR1 SGHRS and CDR2 YFSETQ. This CDR3 comprises 14 residues. These data originate in a study of cytomegalovirus exposure and HLA in healthy donors. Broader study findings: An analysis done earlier found most TCR beta V segments productive about 87% or about 30% of the time. Later findings reportedly placed an Asian-associated ancestry cluster below the 666-donor mean for N-insertions.

The PCR ran on 60 Vbeta and 13 Jbeta primers. Sequencing was performed with immunoSEQ multiplex PCR; in TCRdb, only in-frame clones are kept and a portion is missing. The repertoire holds more than 95,000 clones, nearly 80% seen once, with 6.3% in the top ten. The TCR originated in a middle-aged woman in good health and CMV-seronegative. The chain has TRBV5-1 and TRBJ2-2; maybe TRBD2 (6 bases). The source material was PBMCs. The CDR3 sequence: CASFRDSNTGELFF. CDR3 bases: TGCGCCAGCTTCCGGGACTCAAACACCGGGGAGCTGTTTTTT. Combining the CDR3 with reference TRBV5-1 and TRBJ2-2 gives the whole variable domain KAGVTQTPRYLIKTRGQQVTLSCSPISGHRSVSWYQQTPGQGLQFLFEYFSETQRNKGNFPGRFSGRQFSNSRSEMNVSTLELGDSALYLCASFRDSNTGELFFGEGSRLTVL.